Reported below is one T cell receptor beta chain. The data were taken from a study of control samples from healthy donors and cancer patients. Produced via immunoSEQ multiplex PCR; TCRdb's table is partial and in-frame only. The sample lists fewer than 30,000 clones; around 87% were seen once. Sequencing input: PBMCs. The receptor comes from a woman in her thirties or forties with lung cancer.

CDR3 bases: TGCGCCAGCAGCCAAGTTTCCAGGGTTAACTATGGCTACACCTTC. Translated: CASSQVSRVNYGYTF. The V and J genes are TRBV4-3 and TRBJ1-2, with D perhaps TRBD1 (5 bases). CDR1 is LGHNA and CDR2 is YSLEER in the germline V gene. V was pared by 1 base and J by 1 base, with 10 bases between. The CDR3 totals 15 residues.